Described below is a single TCR beta chain sequence and its context. The sample comes from a study of blood T cell repertoires in COVID-19. Study overall: Some COVID-19 samples were acute and others convalescent; all came from the United States, Italy and Spain. Sample material is recorded as cDNA or gDNA derived from T cells, B-cell-depleted T cells, or PBMCs.

How the authors handled the data: Cell counts per sample came from amplifying reference gene primers. Here immunoSEQ multiplex PCR was the method, and the copy in TCRdb shows in-frame clones only, minus some. The D gene and trimming were derived from the DNA, and the V and J assignments and clone size from that table. The repertoire holds 45,000 or so clones, roughly 89% seen once, with around 13% in the top ten. Sequencing was carried out using peripheral blood. The sequence was collected from a man aged 80 or over with acute or convalescent COVID-19.

CDR3 loop: CASTPPGGPGNQPQHF. The CDR3 bases are TGTGCCAGCACCCCACCCGGGGGGCCGGGCAATCAGCCCCAGCATTTT. This rearrangement joins TRBV6-2 or TRBV6-3 to TRBJ1-5; possibly TRBD1 for D (6 bases). Germline CDR1 reads MNHEY; CDR2 reads SVGEGT. The germline V and J ends were trimmed by 7 bases and 2 bases, with 18 bases remaining between them. The CDR3 sequence is 16 residues long.